The sequence of this TCR beta chain was determined in a study of PD-L1 blockade in urothelial cancer. Time point indicated: pretreatment peripheral blood. The length of the CDR3 is 16 residues. CDR1 is SSHAT, CDR2 FNYEAQ, per germline (reference sequence). Remarks on this clone: The junction differs from germline at one of its ends, possibly a read error.

The data were produced by immunoSEQ multiplex PCR, yet TCRdb's version contains in-frame clones alone and is incomplete. The data show more than 40,000 clones, approximately 78% seen once. This sequence was found in a man aged 45-65 years with urothelial cancer. Material: PBMCs, obtained around atezolizumab (anti-PD-L1) treatment. The chain joins TRBV7-7 to TRBJ2-2; the D gene is possibly TRBD1 (7 bases). CDR3: CASSSRRGTDTGELFF. CDR3 bases: TGTGCTAGCAGCTCCCGGCGCGGGACAGACACCGGGGAGCTGTTTTTT. The variable domain in full, completed from reference TRBV7-7 and TRBJ2-2, reads GAGVSQSPRYKVTKRGQDVTLRCDPISSHATLYWYQQALGQGPEFLTYFNYEAQPDKSGLPSDRFSAERPEGSISTLTIQRTEQRDSAMYRCASSSRRGTDTGELFFGEGSRLTVL.